The sequence of this TCR beta chain was determined in a study of cytomegalovirus exposure and HLA in healthy donors. The study ran its PCR with 60 Vbeta and 13 Jbeta primers. Produced via immunoSEQ multiplex PCR; TCRdb's table is partial and in-frame only. This sample carries 150,000 to 200,000 clones, 75% to 90% of them seen once, and the ten largest clones take 1.9%. This CDR3 is 13 amino acids long. Trimming took off 0 bases at V and 9 bases at J, with 11 bases between the two ends. Germline values: CDR1 LGHNT, CDR2 FRNRAP. The sample taken for sequencing was PBMCs. The sequence derives from a human donor in good health. V usage is TRBV12-5 and J usage is TRBJ1-2; D remains ambiguous. Written as DNA, the CDR3 is TGTGCTAGTGGTTTGGTACTAGACGATCGCTACACCTTC. It translates to CASGLVLDDRYTF.